These 27 T cell receptor beta chains came from one sample sequenced in a study of T-cell reconstitution after alpha-beta-depleted transplantation in children. Unique molecular identifiers were incorporated during preparation of the TCRbeta library. One entry per CDR3 protein, called by TCRdb with MiXCR from the PCR reads. Altogether 640,000 or so distinct CDR3 sequences are present, 16% being singletons, with the ten largest covering 1.1%. Sequences were derived from PBMCs from the stem cell graft donor, sampled from the stem cell graft. These receptors were taken from a human donor who donated a stem cell graft to a child with acute myeloid leukemia.

This chain links TRBV7-8 with TRBJ1-2, with D possibly matching TRBD1 (5 bases). Germline V gives CDR1 SGHVS, CDR2 FQNEAQ. V was shortened by 1 base and J by 4 bases, with 13 bases between the two germline ends. This CDR3 has 15 residues. In DNA, the CDR3 is TGTGCCAGCAGCTTAGGCCCGGACGGGACCTATGGCTACACCTTC. Residues: CASSLGPDGTYGYTF.

CDR3 protein: CASSLDYGGPQHF. The CDR3 DNA sequence: TGTGCCAGCAGCTTAGACTATGGTGGCCCCCAGCATTTT. The rearrangement joins TRBV7-2 to TRBJ1-5; D ambiguous. The CDR3 has 13 residues. Trimming took off 1 base at V and 10 bases at J, with 11 bases between the two ends. Germline V gene data show CDR1 as SGHTA and CDR2 as FQGNSA.

V is TRBV28 and J is TRBJ1-4; no firm D call. Trimming took 2 bases from V and 8 from J, leaving 9 bases between them. Germline V gene sequence: CDR1 MDHEN, CDR2 SYDVKM. This CDR3 is 13 amino acids long. CDR3 nucleotides: TGTGCCAGCAGTTTAGGAGGACCAGAAAAACTGTTTTTT. It specifies CASSLGGPEKLFF.

V usage is TRBV5-6 and J usage is TRBJ2-3, with D perhaps matching TRBD2 (6 bases). Germline V gene lookup returns CDR1 SGHDT and CDR2 YYEEEE. This CDR3 is built from 15 residues. V was cut by 5 bases and J by 2 bases, with 15 bases left in between. CDR3 residues: CASSVAGGNTDTQYF. The CDR3 coding sequence is TGTGCCAGCAGTGTAGCAGGAGGGAACACAGATACGCAGTATTTT.

The rearrangement joins TRBV12-3 or TRBV12-4 to TRBJ2-5, with 7 positions matching TRBD1. This CDR3 contains 14 residues. Trimming cost V 3 bases and J 6 bases; bases outside gene matches: 7. Here the CDR3 reads CASSFSGTVKTQYF. As DNA, the CDR3 is TGTGCCAGCAGTTTTTCAGGGACAGTTAAGACCCAGTACTTC.

The V gene is TRBV18, the J gene TRBJ1-5; a possible D gene is TRBD1 (5 bases). The V gene lost 8 bases and the J gene lost 5 bases, with 19 bases spanning the gap. The CDR3 contains 15 residues. Germline V CDR1 and CDR2: KGHSH, LQKENI. The CDR3 here is CASARTGGNDQPQHF. The CDR3 region has the DNA TGTGCCAGCGCCAGGACGGGGGGGAATGATCAGCCCCAGCATTTT.

The V call is TRBV24-1, the J call TRBJ2-1; 8 bases are a match to TRBD2. Germline loops: CDR1 KGHDR, CDR2 SFDVKD. The CDR3 covers 16 residues. J gave up 10 bases and V 0 bases, and 10 bases lay outside the gene matches. This CDR3 reads CATSDLNGGEYGEQFF. As DNA, the CDR3 is TGTGCCACCAGTGATTTGAACGGGGGGGAATACGGGGAGCAGTTCTTC.

This clonotype has a count of ten or more. The rearrangement links TRBV4-3 to TRBJ2-1, with 9 bases that match TRBD1. Germline V gene data show CDR1 as LGHNA and CDR2 as YSLEER. V was pared by 4 bases and J by 10 bases, with 11 bases of the junction left unmatched. The CDR3 loop spans 15 amino acids. This chain's CDR3 is CASSRSGTGSSEQFF. Written as DNA, the CDR3 is TGCGCCAGCAGCCGATCCGGGACAGGGAGCAGCGAGCAGTTCTTC.

This clonotype was counted at least ten times. The chain is built from TRBV6-2 or TRBV6-3 and TRBJ2-3; tentative D call: TRBD1 (6 bases). The ends were cut back, 5 bases at V and 2 bases at J, with 14 bases in the middle. Germline loops: CDR1 MNHEY, CDR2 SVGEGT. The CDR3 length is 15 residues. The CDR3 protein is CASSAETGHTDTQYF. Written as DNA, the CDR3 is TGTGCCAGCAGTGCCGAGACAGGCCACACAGATACGCAGTATTTT.

The chain combines TRBV7-9 with TRBJ1-5, with TRBD1 as a possible D gene (6 bases). V lost 1 base and J lost 9, with 13 bases in between. The CDR3 runs to 14 residues. Germline assignment: CDR1 SEHNR and CDR2 FQNEAQ (reference sequence). CDR3 nucleotide sequence: TGTGCCAGCAGCTTAGTGGGGGGCGAATGGCCCCAGCATTTT. It codes for CASSLVGGEWPQHF.

The chain has TRBV7-3 and TRBJ2-1; 9 bases align to TRBD1. Germline V gives CDR1 SGHTA, CDR2 FQGTGA. The J segment lost 4 bases and the V segment lost 3 bases, leaving 7 bases of the junction unmatched. This CDR3 has 16 amino acids. The CDR3 region is CASSFGTGQGYNEQFF. In DNA form, the CDR3 reads TGTGCCAGCAGCTTTGGAACGGGACAGGGTTACAATGAGCAGTTCTTC.

V usage is TRBV5-1 and J usage is TRBJ1-1; D not certain. Trimming stripped 1 base from V and 1 base from J, with 8 bases between. CDR1 SGHRS and CDR2 YFSETQ come from the germline V gene. The CDR3 has 14 residues. The CDR3 bases are TGCGCCAGCAGCTTGAGGACCCAGAACACTGAAGCTTTCTTT. This translates into CASSLRTQNTEAFF. The full variable domain, completed using reference TRBV5-1 and TRBJ1-1, is KAGVTQTPRYLIKTRGQQVTLSCSPISGHRSVSWYQQTPGQGLQFLFEYFSETQRNKGNFPGRFSGRQFSNSRSEMNVSTLELGDSALYLCASSLRTQNTEAFFGQGTRLTVV.

This clonotype was found many times. This chain joins TRBV20-1 and TRBJ2-3; TRBD1 aligns across 9 bases. Germline V gives CDR1 DFQATT, CDR2 SNEGSKA (reference sequence). The ends lost 3 bases at V and 11 bases at J; junction bases unmatched: 18. The CDR3 runs 16 residues. In nucleotides, the CDR3 is TGCAGTGCTAGGGACCCCGGGACAGGGATAAACAGCAGGCAGTATTTT. It is translated as CSARDPGTGINSRQYF.

This clonotype occurred many times. The rearrangement uses TRBV20-1 and TRBJ1-1, with D maybe TRBD1 (6 bases). The CDR3 extends over 14 amino acids. V lost 2 bases and J 7 bases, leaving 17 bases between the germline ends. Germline loops: CDR1 DFQATT, CDR2 SNEGSKA (reference sequence). The CDR3 reads CSARKSQGEIEAFF. DNA of the CDR3: TGCAGTGCTAGAAAGTCACAGGGAGAAATTGAAGCTTTCTTT.

The rearrangement uses TRBV7-2 and TRBJ2-1; 7 nucleotides agree with TRBD2. The CDR3 sequence is 16 residues long. Germline CDR1 SGHTA, CDR2 FQGNSA. The J segment lost 2 bases and the V segment lost 1 base, leaving 5 bases of the junction unmatched. Here the CDR3 reads CASSLVAGVTYNEQFF. As DNA, the CDR3 is TGTGCCAGCAGCTTAGTGGCGGGGGTGACCTACAATGAGCAGTTCTTC.

This sequence joins TRBV5-5 and TRBJ1-5; perhaps TRBD1 as D (6 bases). This CDR3 comprises 15 residues. Germline V gives CDR1 SGHKS, CDR2 YYEKEE (reference sequence). Deletions cut 0 bases from V and 5 bases from J, with 12 bases between. The CDR3 nucleotides are TGTGCCAGCAGCTTGGAGTTAGGGGGGCATCAGCCCCAGCATTTT. This translates into CASSLELGGHQPQHF. The full variable domain, completed using reference TRBV5-5 and TRBJ1-5, is DAGVTQSPTHLIKTRGQQVTLRCSPISGHKSVSWYQQVLGQGPQFIFQYYEKEERGRGNFPDRFSARQFPNYSSELNVNALLLGDSALYLCASSLELGGHQPQHFGDGTRLSIL.

With respect to this clonotype: A clone one base away is much larger, so this may be a read error. This rearrangement joins TRBV7-9 to TRBJ1-1; no reliable D call. The CDR3 is 13 amino acids. V shed 4 bases and J shed 1 base, with 7 bases lying between them. Germline CDR1 SEHNR, CDR2 FQNEAQ (reference sequence). The CDR3 sequence: CASSCPGNTEAFF. For the CDR3, the DNA is TGTGCCAGCAGCTGTCCAGGGAACACTGAAGCTTTCTTT.

This clonotype was found many times. This chain uses TRBV7-2 with TRBJ2-1; 8 positions agree with TRBD2. V lost 1 base and J lost 5; bases outside the gene matches: 4. Germline V lookup: CDR1 SGHTA, CDR2 FQGNSA. The CDR3 sequence is 15 residues long. The CDR3 DNA reads TGTGCCAGCAGCTTAGTAGCGGGACTCGACAATGAGCAGTTCTTC. This codes for CASSLVAGLDNEQFF. Complete variable domain (other parts from reference TRBV7-2 and TRBJ2-1): GAGVSQSPSNKVTEKGKDVELRCDPISGHTALYWYRQSLGQGLEFLIYFQGNSAPDKSGLPSDRFSAERTGGSVSTLTIQRTQQEDSAVYLCASSLVAGLDNEQFFGPGTRLTVL.

The CDR3 region is CASSDRAGPPYEQYV. CDR3 bases: TGTGCCAGCAGCGATCGGGCGGGGCCCCCCTACGAGCAGTACGTC. The gene calls are TRBV7-2 and TRBJ2-7; the D gene is possibly TRBD2 (6 bases). Germline V gene sequence: CDR1 SGHTA, CDR2 FQGNSA. The V end lost 5 bases, the J end lost 2 bases, and 16 bases lay between the germline ends. This CDR3 is built from 15 residues.

This clonotype was seen a few times. J is TRBJ2-1 and V is TRBV6-1; 7 bases match TRBD2. This CDR3 is built from 14 residues. Germline V gives CDR1 MNHNS, CDR2 SASEGT. V was pared by 8 bases and J by 4 bases, with 8 bases of the junction left unmatched. CDR3 coding DNA: TGTGCCAGCGGCGGGGGAACTTTATACAATGAGCAGTTCTTC. This encodes CASGGGTLYNEQFF.

The chain joins TRBV24-1 to TRBJ2-1, with TRBD1 matching over 8 bases. Germline CDR1 reads KGHDR; CDR2 reads SFDVKD. V was clipped by 2 bases and J by 9 bases; unmatched bases: 8. This CDR3 has 15 amino acids. CDR3 region: CATSDSVRGLGEQFF. In DNA, the CDR3 is TGTGCCACCAGTGATTCCGTCAGGGGGCTAGGTGAGCAGTTCTTC.

The table lists this clonotype with a few counts. This chain joins TRBV7-6 and TRBJ2-1; TRBD1 is a possible D gene (7 bases). V lost 5 bases to trimming and J lost 3 bases, with 14 bases between them. CDR3 length equals 15 residues. Germline lookup yields CDR1 SGHVS and CDR2 FNYEAQ. CDR3 sequence reads: CASSPTGTYYNEQFF. CDR3 nucleotide sequence: TGTGCCAGCAGCCCGACAGGGACTTACTACAATGAGCAGTTCTTC.

CDR3: CASSPLAGGNNEQFF. DNA of the CDR3: TGTGCCAGCAGCCCACTAGCGGGGGGGAACAATGAGCAGTTCTTC. The chain couples TRBV7-8 to TRBJ2-1, with 13 bases matching TRBD2. This CDR3 has 15 amino acids. Germline V gene data show CDR1 as SGHVS and CDR2 as FQNEAQ. The V segment lost 5 bases and the J segment 5 bases; nucleotides outside the gene matches: 3.

V and J are TRBV15 and TRBJ2-3; 13 bases are shared with TRBD2. CDR3 length equals 16 residues. The V and J ends lost 1 base and 4 bases, in that order; junction bases with no gene match: 2. Germline CDR1 reads LNHNV; CDR2 reads YYDKDF (reference sequence). The CDR3 spells CATSRGLAGGADTQYF. In nucleotides, the CDR3 is TGTGCCACCAGCAGAGGACTAGCGGGGGGCGCAGATACGCAGTATTTT.

The V and J genes are TRBV7-2 and TRBJ2-5, with no clear D. Trimming stripped 0 bases from V and 2 bases from J, with 7 bases between. Germline values: CDR1 SGHTA, CDR2 FQGNSA. There are 14 residues in the CDR3. CDR3 in DNA: TGTGCCAGCAGCTTAGCATGGTGGCAAGAGACCCAGTACTTC. Protein product: CASSLAWWQETQYF.

In its sample, this clonotype was seen many times. J is TRBJ2-7 and V is TRBV10-3; tentative D call: TRBD1 (5 bases). This CDR3 has 13 amino acids. Germline V lookup: CDR1 ENHRY, CDR2 SYGVKD. Deletions cut 3 bases from V and 9 bases from J, with 15 bases between. In DNA form, the CDR3 reads TGTGCCATCAGTGACCGACAGTCGGGTGTGCAGTACGTC. It is translated as CAISDRQSGVQYV.

The rearrangement links TRBV18 to TRBJ2-7; 10 bases fit TRBD1. The CDR3 covers 15 residues. Germline lookup yields CDR1 KGHSH and CDR2 LQKENI. V trimming: 3 bases; J trimming: 1 base; junction bases outside the gene matches: 3. The CDR3, as DNA: TGTGCCAGCTCACCGGGACAGGGGTTTTCCTACGAGCAGTACTTC. This gives the protein CASSPGQGFSYEQYF.